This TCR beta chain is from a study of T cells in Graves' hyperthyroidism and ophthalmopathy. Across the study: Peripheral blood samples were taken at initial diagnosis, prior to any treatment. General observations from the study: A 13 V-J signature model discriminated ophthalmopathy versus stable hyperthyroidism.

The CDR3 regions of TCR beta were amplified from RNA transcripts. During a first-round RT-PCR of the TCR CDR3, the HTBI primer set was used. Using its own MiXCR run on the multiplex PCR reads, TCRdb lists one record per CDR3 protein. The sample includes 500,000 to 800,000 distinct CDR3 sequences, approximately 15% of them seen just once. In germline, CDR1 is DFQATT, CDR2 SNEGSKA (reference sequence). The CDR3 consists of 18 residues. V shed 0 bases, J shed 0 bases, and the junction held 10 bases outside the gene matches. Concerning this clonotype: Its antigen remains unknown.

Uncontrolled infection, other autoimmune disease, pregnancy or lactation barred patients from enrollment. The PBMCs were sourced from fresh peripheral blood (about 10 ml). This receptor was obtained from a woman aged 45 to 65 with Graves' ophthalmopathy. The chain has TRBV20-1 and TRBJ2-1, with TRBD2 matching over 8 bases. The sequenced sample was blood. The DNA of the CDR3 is TGCAGTGCTAGAGATCTTTGGGCTAGCGGGCGCTCCTACAATGAGCAGTTCTTC. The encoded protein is CSARDLWASGRSYNEQFF.